Listed below are T cell receptor beta chains from one sample, sequenced in a study of OX40 agonist ivuxolimab in advanced cancers. Assay: immunoSEQ multiplex PCR; the TCRdb copy retains only in-frame clones and omits some. The data hold 65,000 to 75,000 clones, with 82% observed a single time. Sequencing used CD4+ or CD8+ T cells sorted from blood, obtained in a trial of the OX40 agonist ivuxolimab. The receptor set was obtained from an adult with an advanced solid tumor such as melanoma, head and neck, liver or kidney cancer. Both conserved end residues are part of each CDR3. Fields, in order: V gene, J gene, clone size, D gene, CDR3 protein, CDR3 DNA. A D gene is named only where the DNA matches it firmly. The size of a clone is reported for some rows only, either as once, few or many, or as a class for expanded clones.

V: TRBV2
J: TRBJ1-2
size: NA
D: TRBD1
CDR3: CASSETGRAGYTF
DNA: TGTGCCAGCAGTGAGACAGGGCGGGCTGGCTACACCTTC

V: TRBV19
J: TRBJ2-5
size: NA
D: NA
CDR3: CASSTVWGLQETQYF
DNA: TGTGCCAGTAGTACCGTTTGGGGCCTACAAGAGACCCAGTACTTC

V: TRBV15
J: TRBJ1-5
size: NA
D: NA
CDR3: CATSRVTGQKNQPQHF
DNA: TGTGCCACCAGCAGAGTAACAGGACAGAAAAATCAGCCCCAGCATTTT

V: TRBV6-5
J: TRBJ1-2
size: NA
D: NA
CDR3: CASSPDGYYGYTF
DNA: TGTGCCAGCAGCCCGGACGGATACTATGGCTACACCTTC

V: TRBV6-5
J: TRBJ1-1
size: NA
D: TRBD1
CDR3: CASSGRDRMNTEAFF
DNA: TGTGCCAGCAGTGGACGGGACAGGATGAACACTGAAGCTTTCTTT

V: TRBV19
J: TRBJ2-3
size: NA
D: TRBD2
CDR3: CASSIGGGADTQYF
DNA: TGTGCCAGTAGTATTGGGGGAGGGGCAGATACGCAGTATTTT

V: TRBV7-2
J: TRBJ2-3
size: NA
D: TRBD1
CDR3: CASRLSGGADTQYF
DNA: TGTGCCAGCAGGTTATCAGGGGGAGCAGATACGCAGTATTTT

V: TRBV5-6
J: TRBJ2-3
size: NA
D: NA
CDR3: CASSLRVSIPDTQYF
DNA: TGTGCCAGCAGCTTAAGGGTTAGTATCCCAGATACGCAGTATTTT

V: TRBV11-2
J: TRBJ2-1
size: few
D: TRBD2
CDR3: CASSRTQRGWEQFF
DNA: TGTGCCAGCAGCCGAACTCAGCGGGGGTGGGAGCAGTTCTTC

V: TRBV15
J: TRBJ1-2
size: once
D: TRBD1
CDR3: CATSLGQHFGGYTF
DNA: TGTGCCACCAGCCTGGGACAGCACTTTGGAGGCTACACCTTC

V: TRBV4-2
J: TRBJ1-2
size: NA
D: NA
CDR3: CASSPIGWQGSGYTF
DNA: TGTGCCAGCAGCCCCATCGGGTGGCAGGGATCTGGCTACACCTTC

V: TRBV28
J: TRBJ1-6
size: NA
D: NA
CDR3: CASSLSASSYNSPLHF
DNA: TGTGCCAGCAGTTTATCGGCGAGCTCCTATAATTCACCCCTCCACTTT

V: TRBV7-9
J: TRBJ2-3
size: NA
D: NA
CDR3: CASSTKYADTQYF
DNA: TGTGCCAGCAGCACCAAGTATGCAGATACGCAGTATTTT

V: TRBV13
J: TRBJ2-1
size: few
D: TRBD2
CDR3: CASSSTSNLAGHSSYNEQFF
DNA: TGTGCCAGCAGCTCGACATCAAACTTAGCGGGGCACAGCTCCTACAATGAGCAGTTCTTC

V: TRBV19
J: TRBJ2-3
size: NA
D: NA
CDR3: CASSIRRGDTQYF
DNA: TGTGCCAGTAGTATCCGACGGGGAGATACGCAGTATTTT

V: TRBV2
J: TRBJ2-7
size: NA
D: TRBD2
CDR3: CASSVTSGSPEQYF
DNA: TGTGCCAGCAGTGTGACTAGCGGGAGCCCCGAGCAGTACTTC

V: TRBV5-1
J: TRBJ2-1
size: NA
D: NA
CDR3: CASSSQGNEQFF
DNA: TGCGCCAGCAGCTCACAGGGCAATGAGCAGTTCTTC

V: TRBV21-1
J: TRBJ2-7
size: few
D: NA
CDR3: CASSKVDTKISYEQYF
DNA: TGTGCCAGCAGCAAAGTAGACACCAAAATCTCCTACGAGCAGTACTTC

V: TRBV6-5
J: TRBJ2-1
size: NA
D: TRBD1
CDR3: CASSDNRGLYNEQFF
DNA: TGTGCCAGCAGCGATAACAGGGGGCTCTACAATGAGCAGTTCTTC

V: TRBV2
J: TRBJ1-1
size: NA
D: TRBD1
CDR3: CASRTGQGWTEAFF
DNA: TGTGCCAGCAGGACCGGACAGGGTTGGACTGAAGCTTTCTTT

V: TRBV5-4
J: TRBJ2-3
size: NA
D: TRBD2
CDR3: CASSPTSGRSDTQYF
DNA: TGTGCCAGCAGCCCGACTAGCGGGAGATCAGATACGCAGTATTTT

V: TRBV7-6
J: TRBJ2-1
size: once
D: NA
CDR3: CASSRLGRAEQFF
DNA: TGTGCCAGCAGCCGATTGGGGCGGGCTGAGCAGTTCTTC

V: TRBV4-2
J: TRBJ1-2
size: NA
D: TRBD1
CDR3: CASSPELTGGIYGYTF
DNA: TGTGCCAGCAGCCCCGAATTGACAGGGGGGATATATGGCTACACCTTC

V: TRBV4-1
J: TRBJ2-3
size: NA
D: NA
CDR3: CASSQTRWLTDTQYF
DNA: TGCGCCAGCAGCCAGACTAGGTGGTTGACAGATACGCAGTATTTT

V: TRBV19
J: TRBJ2-5
size: NA
D: NA
CDR3: CASSRIGTDQETQYF
DNA: TGTGCCAGTAGTAGGATAGGGACGGACCAAGAGACCCAGTACTTC

V: TRBV6-5
J: TRBJ1-1
size: NA
D: NA
CDR3: CASSYSTLTEAFF
DNA: TGTGCCAGCAGTTACTCGACGCTCACTGAAGCTTTCTTT